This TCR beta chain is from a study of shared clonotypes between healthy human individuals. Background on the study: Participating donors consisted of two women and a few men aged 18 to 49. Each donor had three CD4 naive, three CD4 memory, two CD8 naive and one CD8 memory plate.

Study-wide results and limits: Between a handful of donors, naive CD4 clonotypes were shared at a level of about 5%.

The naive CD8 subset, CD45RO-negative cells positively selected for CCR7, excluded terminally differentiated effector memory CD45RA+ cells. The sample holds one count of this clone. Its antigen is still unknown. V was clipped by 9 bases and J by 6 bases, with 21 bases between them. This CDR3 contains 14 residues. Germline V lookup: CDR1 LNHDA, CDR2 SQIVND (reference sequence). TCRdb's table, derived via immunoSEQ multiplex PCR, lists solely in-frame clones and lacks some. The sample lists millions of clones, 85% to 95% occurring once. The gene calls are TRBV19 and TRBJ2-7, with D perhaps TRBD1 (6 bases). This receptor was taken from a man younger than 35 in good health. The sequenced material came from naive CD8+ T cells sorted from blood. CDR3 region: CARGGGRFRGEQYF. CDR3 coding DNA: TGTGCCAGAGGGGGTGGTCGGTTTCGGGGCGAGCAGTACTTC.